This T cell receptor (beta chain) was found in a study of shared clonotypes between healthy human individuals. This clone was detected once. Profiled with immunoSEQ multiplex PCR; TCRdb holds only in-frame clones, not every one. The table includes about 2 million clones, about 95% detected once. Naive CD8 isolation took CD45RO-negative cells positively selected for CCR7 and excluded terminally differentiated effector memory CD45RA+ cells. The CDR3 contains 17 residues. Per the germline V gene, CDR1 is MNHEY and CDR2 is SMNVEV (reference sequence). V was trimmed by 5 bases and J by 4 bases, leaving 23 bases between them.

This clonotype was sampled from a man in his late teens or twenties in good health. The chain carries TRBV27 and TRBJ1-1, with a weak D call TRBD1 (5 bases). The sequencing input was naive CD8+ T cells sorted from blood. The CDR3 reads CASSRDRVGWSGTEAFF. The CDR3, as DNA: TGTGCCAGCAGTCGTGACAGAGTAGGATGGTCGGGCACTGAAGCTTTCTTT.